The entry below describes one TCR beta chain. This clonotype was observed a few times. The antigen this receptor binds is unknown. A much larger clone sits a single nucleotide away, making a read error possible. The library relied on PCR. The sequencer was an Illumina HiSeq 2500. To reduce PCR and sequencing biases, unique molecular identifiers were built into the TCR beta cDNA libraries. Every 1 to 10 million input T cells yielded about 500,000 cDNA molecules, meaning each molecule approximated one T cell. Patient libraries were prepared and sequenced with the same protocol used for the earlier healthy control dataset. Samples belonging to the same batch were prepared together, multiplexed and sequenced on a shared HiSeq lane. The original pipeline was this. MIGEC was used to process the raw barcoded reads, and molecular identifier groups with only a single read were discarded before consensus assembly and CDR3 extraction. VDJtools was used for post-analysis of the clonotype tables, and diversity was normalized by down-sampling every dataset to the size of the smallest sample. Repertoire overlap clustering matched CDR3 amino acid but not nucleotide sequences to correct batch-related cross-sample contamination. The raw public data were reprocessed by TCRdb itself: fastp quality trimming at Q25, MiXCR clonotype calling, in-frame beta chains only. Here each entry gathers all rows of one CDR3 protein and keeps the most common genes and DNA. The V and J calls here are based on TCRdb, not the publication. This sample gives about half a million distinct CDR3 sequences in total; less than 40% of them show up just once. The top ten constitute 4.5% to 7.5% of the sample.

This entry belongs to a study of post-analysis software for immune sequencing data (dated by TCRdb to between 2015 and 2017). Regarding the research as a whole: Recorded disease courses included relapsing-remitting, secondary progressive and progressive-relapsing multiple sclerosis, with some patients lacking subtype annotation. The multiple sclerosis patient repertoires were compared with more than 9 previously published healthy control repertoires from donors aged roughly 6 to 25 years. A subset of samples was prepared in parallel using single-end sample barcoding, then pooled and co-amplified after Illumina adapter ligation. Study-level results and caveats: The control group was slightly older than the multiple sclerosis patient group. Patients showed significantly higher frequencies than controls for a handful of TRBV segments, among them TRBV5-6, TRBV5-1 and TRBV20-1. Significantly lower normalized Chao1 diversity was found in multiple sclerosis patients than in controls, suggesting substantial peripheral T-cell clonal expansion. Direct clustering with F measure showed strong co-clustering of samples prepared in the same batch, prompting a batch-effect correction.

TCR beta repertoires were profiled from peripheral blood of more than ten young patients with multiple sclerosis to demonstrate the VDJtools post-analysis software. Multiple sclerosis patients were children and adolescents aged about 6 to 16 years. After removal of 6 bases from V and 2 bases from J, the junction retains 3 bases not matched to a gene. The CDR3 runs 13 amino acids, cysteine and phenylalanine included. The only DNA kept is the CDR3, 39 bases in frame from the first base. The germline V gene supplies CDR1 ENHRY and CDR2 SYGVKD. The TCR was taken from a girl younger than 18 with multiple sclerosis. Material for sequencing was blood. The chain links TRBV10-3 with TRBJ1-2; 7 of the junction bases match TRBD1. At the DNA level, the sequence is TGTGCCATCAGGGGGACAGACAACTATGGCTACACCTTC. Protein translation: CAIRGTDNYGYTF.